The 9 T cell receptor beta chains reported below all come from one sample, sequenced in a study of T cells in tuberculosis. Method: immunoSEQ multiplex PCR; TCRdb's copy keeps in-frame clones and lacks some. This table has around 35,000 clones, around 90% appearing once. Time point reported: new active TB diagnosis, blood taken before or within 7 days of starting treatment. Source: PBMCs, taken at tuberculosis diagnosis. The receptor source for this set is an adult with tuberculosis.

The V and J genes are TRBV6-5 and TRBJ1-6, with 7 bases that match TRBD1. Trimming removed 2 bases from V and 8 bases from J; junction bases left unmatched: 6. Germline CDR1 MNHEY, CDR2 SVGAGI. The CDR3 runs 15 residues. CDR3 sequence (DNA): TGTGCCAGCAGTTACACCGGACAGGTCCATTCACCCCTCCACTTT. Translation gives CASSYTGQVHSPLHF.

This clone turned up a few times. This CDR3 is CASNGGGDYEQYV. CDR3 DNA: TGTGCCAGCAACGGCGGGGGGGACTACGAGCAGTACGTC. J is TRBJ2-7 and V is TRBV6-1; the match to TRBD2 covers 9 bases. The CDR3 length is 13 residues. V lost 7 bases to trimming and J lost 3 bases; unmatched junction nucleotides: 4. Per germline, CDR1 MNHNS and CDR2 SASEGT.

This chain uses TRBV30 with TRBJ2-1; tentatively, D is TRBD2 (6 bases). The CDR3 extends over 12 amino acids. V was clipped by 2 bases and J by 6 bases, with 8 bases between them. Germline CDR1 GTSNPN, CDR2 SVGIG (reference sequence). CDR3 loop: CAWSQTSNEQFF. The DNA of the CDR3 is TGTGCCTGGAGTCAGACTAGCAATGAGCAGTTCTTC.

In its sample, this clone was seen once. The CDR3 region has the DNA TGCGCCAGCAGCCCGGGACAGGGGTATAGGACTAATGAAAAACTGTTTTTT. Protein product: CASSPGQGYRTNEKLFF. The chain employs TRBV5-1 and TRBJ1-4; 10 nucleotides align to TRBD1. This CDR3 comprises 17 residues. V shed 4 bases and J 2 bases; nucleotides not matched to a gene: 8. Germline V gene data show CDR1 as SGHRS and CDR2 as YFSETQ. The full variable domain, with the rest looked up from reference TRBV5-1 and TRBJ1-4, is KAGVTQTPRYLIKTRGQQVTLSCSPISGHRSVSWYQQTPGQGLQFLFEYFSETQRNKGNFPGRFSGRQFSNSRSEMNVSTLELGDSALYLCASSPGQGYRTNEKLFFGSGTQLSVL.

J is TRBJ2-3 and V is TRBV4-3, with 8 bases lining up with TRBD1. V was clipped by 0 bases and J by 1 base; unmatched bases: 12. This CDR3 is built from 19 residues. CDR1 is LGHNA and CDR2 is YSLEER in the germline V gene. The CDR3 sequence: CASSQDWPRGPERTDTQYF. CDR3 nucleotide sequence: TGCGCCAGCAGCCAAGATTGGCCCAGGGGGCCGGAACGCACAGATACGCAGTATTTT.

The chain links TRBV4-3 to TRBJ2-3, with 9 bases lining up with TRBD2. The trim removed 4 bases at V and 6 bases at J, leaving 17 bases unmatched. This CDR3 comprises 18 residues. In germline, CDR1 is LGHNA, CDR2 YSLEER. The CDR3 DNA follows: TGCGCCAGCAGCCGAAGCCATACGGCGGGGGGGTGGGCGGATACGCAGTATTTT. Its translation: CASSRSHTAGGWADTQYF.

A note on this clone: A junction end diverges from the germline sequence, so it may reflect a read error. The V and J genes are TRBV18 and TRBJ1-1; perhaps TRBD1 as D (6 bases). Germline CDR1 reads KGHSH; CDR2 reads LQKENI. CDR3 length equals 15 residues. Here the CDR3 DNA reads TGTGCCAGCTCTCCACAGGGAGGGGTGGAAACTGAAGCTTTCTTT. Translating it yields CASSPQGGVETEAFF.

This clone occurred once. The genes are TRBV6-6 and TRBJ1-5; D is ambiguous. Germline V gives CDR1 MNHNY, CDR2 SVGAGI (reference sequence). The CDR3 loop spans 13 amino acids. Trimming took off 2 bases at V and 6 bases at J, with 8 bases between the two ends. The CDR3 region has the DNA TGTGCCAGCAGTTACAAGGCGGTTCAGCCCCAGCATTTT. It specifies CASSYKAVQPQHF.

This clone was counted between two and nine times. The rearrangement uses TRBV30 and TRBJ1-5; weak D call: TRBD1 (6 bases). V lost 0 bases and J lost 2, with 11 bases in between. This CDR3 spans 15 amino acids. Germline values: CDR1 GTSNPN, CDR2 SVGIG (reference sequence). The CDR3 coding sequence is TGTGCCTGGAGTGTGTCAGGGGCCGGCAATCAGCCCCAGCATTTT. Its translation is CAWSVSGAGNQPQHF.